The rows below give T cell receptor beta chains drawn from one sample of a study of blood T cell repertoires in COVID-19. The repertoire was sequenced with immunoSEQ multiplex PCR; TCRdb's copy has only in-frame clones and lacks some. The sample lists around 220,000 clones, around nine tenths occurring once. The sequenced sample consisted of peripheral blood. The receptors come from a middle-aged woman who had recovered from COVID-19. Each CDR3 is given without its conserved first and last residue. The order of the fields is J gene, clone size, V gene, CDR3 protein. Clone size is shown for a subset of rows, as once, few, many or a class of expanded clone.

TRBJ2-2 | few | TRBV5-1 | ASSFGTGNTGELF
TRBJ2-7 | . | TRBV24-1 | ATSDPGTGSRGGQY
TRBJ1-6 | . | TRBV6-6 | ASSYFNSAPLH
TRBJ2-3 | . | TRBV28 | ASSLAGGLTDTQY
TRBJ1-6 | . | TRBV19 | ASGTGNSPLH
TRBJ2-5 | . | TRBV21-1 | ASSKRHPSGKETQY
TRBJ2-7 | . | TRBV5-4 | ASSSGGTSGLYEQY
TRBJ2-1 | . | TRBV11-3 | ASSPWTGLDGEQF
TRBJ2-1 | once | TRBV5-8 | ASSLGTATGDHEQF
TRBJ1-2 | . | TRBV9 | ASSVAGMNYGYT
TRBJ2-6 | few | TRBV5-4 | ASSGREREGPGANVLT
TRBJ2-2 | . | TRBV30 | AWSILAVTGELF
TRBJ1-2 | . | TRBV9 | ASSVGMGGQGPHYGYT
TRBJ1-6 | . | TRBV7-2 | ASSSSGQRLSPLH
TRBJ2-5 | . | TRBV6-5 | ASSYSKLVVETQY
TRBJ2-5 | . | TRBV6-5 | ASTEWRPRGETQY
TRBJ2-4 | . | TRBV5-8 | ASSSGQGSKNIQY
TRBJ2-2 | . | TRBV7-2 | ASSGGLSFPGELF
TRBJ2-3 | . | TRBV19 | ARNPPLAGPSTDTQY
TRBJ2-6 | once | TRBV27 | ASSMTPLPLVRGNSGANVLT
TRBJ2-7 | . | TRBV10-1 | ASTERWNRGQWEQY
TRBJ2-7 | once | TRBV6-2/TRBV6-3 | ASSYSRLDSQSSYEQY
TRBJ1-4 | . | TRBV18 | ASSPQGGREEKLF
TRBJ2-2 | . | TRBV11-2 | ASSRRVPGELF
TRBJ1-4 | . | TRBV18 | ASSPQPPGDRREKLF